This TCR beta chain originates from a study of cytomegalovirus exposure and HLA in healthy donors. Study-wide context: Early released data had around 79 million unique TCRs, all coming from HLA-typed donors.

Deletions cut 1 base from V and 8 bases from J, with 14 bases between. Looked up from germline, CDR1 is WSHSY and CDR2 is SAAADI. The CDR3 length is 14 residues. General observations from the study: There were some V segments, including TRBV6-2 and TRBV6-3, excluded as indistinguishable. Relative to equally common others, HLA-associated TCR beta chains showed greater clonal expansion in a later analysis. The likely explanation for a cluster of highly shared sequence variants was sequencing artifact.

PCR involved 60 Vbeta and 13 Jbeta primers. Profiled with immunoSEQ multiplex PCR; TCRdb holds only in-frame clones, not every one. The sample contains approximately 110,000 clones, about 74% of which appear only once. A remark on this clone: Its antigen is undetermined.

This chain uses TRBV10-2 with TRBJ1-2, with D possibly matching TRBD1 (6 bases). The material sequenced was PBMCs. The receptor was isolated from a woman in her fifties or sixties in good health and CMV-seropositive. The CDR3 protein is CASSEWSRGTGYTF. DNA of the CDR3: TGCGCCAGCAGTGAGTGGAGCAGGGGTACAGGCTACACCTTC.